These T cell receptor beta chains were read from a single sample in a study of radiation and T cells in renal cell carcinoma. The assay was immunoSEQ multiplex PCR, and TCRdb's table has in-frame clones only and misses some. In the table there are some 70,000 clones, 82% of which are singletons. The starting material was blood, obtained from a patient whose treatment included radiotherapy and nephrectomy. All receptors come from a man aged 55 to 69 with renal cell carcinoma. The CDR3 runs from the conserved cysteine through the conserved F or W. Fields, in order: clone size, J gene, D gene, V gene, CDR3 DNA, CDR3 protein. D genes are given only for firm matches. The size entry is marked missing in some rows and otherwise reads once, few, many or a size class.

abundance: -
j_gene: TRBJ2-5
d_gene: -
v_gene: TRBV20-1
CDR3nt: TGCAGTGCTAGAGTAGGAGAGACCCAGTACTTC
CDR3aa: CSARVGETQYF

abundance: -
j_gene: TRBJ2-6
d_gene: -
v_gene: TRBV7-8
CDR3nt: TGTGCCAGCAGGTTAAGAGAGACTGGGGCCAACGTCCTGACTTTC
CDR3aa: CASRLRETGANVLTF

abundance: -
j_gene: TRBJ2-3
d_gene: -
v_gene: TRBV10-1
CDR3nt: TGCGCCAGCAGTGGGGACGCGGAGGGGACAGATACGCAGTATTTT
CDR3aa: CASSGDAEGTDTQYF

abundance: -
j_gene: TRBJ2-1
d_gene: TRBD2
v_gene: TRBV4-3
CDR3nt: TGCGCCAGCAGCCAAGGTCTAGCGGGAAGCTCCTACAATGAGCAGTTCTTC
CDR3aa: CASSQGLAGSSYNEQFF

abundance: -
j_gene: TRBJ1-1
d_gene: -
v_gene: TRBV11-2
CDR3nt: TGTGCCAGCAGTTACCGGTACACTGAAGCTTTCTTT
CDR3aa: CASSYRYTEAFF

abundance: -
j_gene: TRBJ2-7
d_gene: -
v_gene: TRBV5-4
CDR3nt: TGTGCCAGCAGCTTAACCGGGAACCTTTTTCACGAGCAGTACTTC
CDR3aa: CASSLTGNLFHEQYF

abundance: -
j_gene: TRBJ1-4
d_gene: -
v_gene: TRBV18
CDR3nt: TGTGCCAGCTCACTCCTCCCTCCACAGGGACTTAATGAAAAACTGTTTTTT
CDR3aa: CASSLLPPQGLNEKLFF

abundance: -
j_gene: TRBJ2-1
d_gene: -
v_gene: TRBV6-1
CDR3nt: TGTGCCAGCGAAAACAGGGACGCCTACAATGAGCAGTTCTTC
CDR3aa: CASENRDAYNEQFF

abundance: once
j_gene: TRBJ1-1
d_gene: -
v_gene: TRBV10-1
CDR3nt: TGCGCCAGCAGTTCGACGATATCCACTGAAGCTTTCTTT
CDR3aa: CASSSTISTEAFF

abundance: -
j_gene: TRBJ2-7
d_gene: -
v_gene: TRBV21-1
CDR3nt: TGTGCCAGCAGCATTCCTCGCCCGACTAGGAAGCCCCCCTACGAGCAGTACTTC
CDR3aa: CASSIPRPTRKPPYEQYF